Presented here are 14 T cell receptor beta chains from one specimen sequenced in a study of blood T cells in healthy people across ages. A second PCR, run for about 6 to 12 cycles, used a sample-barcoded 5' primer plus a J-beta primer mix. MiXCR, applied by TCRdb to the 5' RACE reads, yields one record per CDR3 protein. Here the sample spans 1,800,000 or so distinct CDR3 sequences, roughly 43% being singletons. Source material: blood. The receptors stem from a human donor in good health.

The table lists this clonotype with a few counts. The chain employs TRBV21-1 and TRBJ1-6; the table gives TRBD1 as D, unverified against the DNA. TRBV21-1 is a known pseudogene. The CDR3 totals 14 residues. Written as DNA, the CDR3 is TGTGCCAGCACGGGACAGGGCCGCGATTCACCCCTCCACTTT. Translating it yields CASTGQGRDSPLHF.

Concerning this clonotype: A much larger clone is a single base away; this may be a read error. The chain uses TRBV4-1 and TRBJ1-5; D is ambiguous. Germline V gene data show CDR1 as MGHRA and CDR2 as YSYEKL. The CDR3 has 16 amino acids. V lost 4 bases and J 4 bases, leaving 17 bases between the germline ends. The CDR3 spells CASSRIGLAGNQPQHF. In DNA, the CDR3 is TGCGCCAGCAGCCGGATCGGTTTAGCTGGGAATCAGCCCCAGCATTTT.

This clonotype was seen just once. This rearrangement joins TRBV28 to TRBJ2-4, with D maybe TRBD1 (7 bases). Trimming cost V 2 bases and J 7 bases, with 12 bases left between them. CDR1 is MDHEN and CDR2 is SYDVKM in the germline V gene. The CDR3 is made up of 14 amino acids. This CDR3 reads CASSLGGDSNIQYF. CDR3 in DNA: TGTGCCAGCAGTTTAGGAGGGGACAGCAACATTCAGTACTTC.

The chain combines TRBV5-4 with TRBJ1-2, with D tentatively TRBD1 (5 bases). The CDR3 contains 13 residues. V was clipped by 3 bases and J by 8 bases, with 14 bases between them. Germline V gene data show CDR1 as SGHNT and CDR2 as YYREEE (reference sequence). The CDR3 reads CASSSRDAHGYTF. The CDR3 coding sequence is TGTGCCAGCAGCTCTCGGGACGCACACGGCTACACCTTC.

This clonotype appeared many times. The chain links TRBV12-3 or TRBV12-4 to TRBJ2-3; no reliable D call. The ends were cut back, 5 bases at V and 2 bases at J, with 8 bases in the middle. The CDR3 has 13 amino acids. The CDR3 DNA reads as TGTGCCAGCAGTCCCCGCAACACAGATACGCAGTATTTT. The encoded protein is CASSPRNTDTQYF.

This clonotype was detected many times. The chain joins TRBV10-3 to TRBJ2-2; no firm D call. Germline V gene lookup returns CDR1 ENHRY and CDR2 SYGVKD. V was shortened by 0 bases and J by 5 bases, with 10 bases between the two germline ends. The CDR3 contains 15 residues. CDR3 region: CAISESVVGTGELFF. CDR3 coding DNA: TGTGCCATCAGTGAGTCGGTCGTGGGTACCGGGGAGCTGTTTTTT.

The chain joins TRBV28 to TRBJ2-4; 8 positions agree with TRBD1. Germline CDR1 reads MDHEN; CDR2 reads SYDVKM. V lost 5 bases and J lost 4; bases outside the gene matches: 10. The length of the CDR3 is 16 residues. CDR3 sequence reads: CASSPRTGKGKNIQYF. CDR3 nucleotide sequence: TGTGCCAGCAGTCCTCGGACAGGGAAAGGGAAAAACATTCAGTACTTC.

As for this clonotype: A much larger clone sits a single nucleotide away, making a read error possible. The CDR3 is CASSYSGEQETQYF. In nucleotides, the CDR3 is TGTGCCAGCAGTTATAGCGGGGAACAAGAGACCCAGTACTTC. The V and J genes are TRBV2 and TRBJ2-5, with 8 bases matching TRBD2. Losses at the gene ends were 5 bases for V and 2 bases for J; bases not matched to a gene: 4. The V gene's germline CDR1 is SNHLY and CDR2 FYNNEI. The CDR3 runs 14 residues.

This chain connects TRBV5-1 to TRBJ1-2; a weak D match, TRBD1 (5 bases). The CDR3 totals 14 residues. Germline loops: CDR1 SGHRS, CDR2 YFSETQ. V lost 2 bases and J 2 bases, leaving 10 bases between the germline ends. The CDR3 nucleotides are TGCGCCAGCAGCTTTGTTCAGGGAAACTATGGCTACACCTTC. Residues: CASSFVQGNYGYTF.

The chain employs TRBV20-1 and TRBJ2-5; 11 nucleotides match TRBD2. The CDR3 runs 13 residues. J lost 5 bases, V lost 6 bases, and 5 bases had no gene match. Germline lookup yields CDR1 DFQATT and CDR2 SNEGSKA (reference sequence). In nucleotides, the CDR3 is TGCAGTGCCGAGACTAGCGGGGTCGAGACCCAGTACTTC. Translated, it gives CSAETSGVETQYF.

The rearrangement joins TRBV15 to TRBJ2-7; 7 bases match TRBD2. CDR1 and CDR2 from the germline V gene are LNHNV and YYDKDF (reference sequence). The junction had 2 bases not matched to a gene; V was cut back by 0 bases and J by 3 bases. The CDR3 totals 14 residues. The CDR3 DNA sequence: TGTGCCACCAGCAGAGATACGGGGGGCTACGAGCAGTACTTC. It specifies CATSRDTGGYEQYF.

The chain has TRBV6-2 or TRBV6-3 and TRBJ2-7; possibly TRBD1 for D (5 bases). The CDR3 extends over 15 amino acids. The ends were cut back, 8 bases at V and 0 bases at J, with 17 bases in the middle. In germline, CDR1 is MNHEY, CDR2 SVGEGT. The CDR3 DNA follows: TGTGCCAGCGGTGACCCGGCGACAGACTCCTACGAGCAGTACTTC. This sequence encodes CASGDPATDSYEQYF.

The CDR3 here is CASIDPGYSYGYTF. The CDR3 DNA follows: TGTGCCAGCATTGATCCAGGGTATTCCTATGGCTACACCTTC. This sequence joins TRBV6-1 and TRBJ1-2, with D perhaps TRBD1 (5 bases). With 7 bases removed from V and 4 bases from J, the gap between germline ends came to 16 bases. CDR3 length equals 14 residues. CDR1 MNHNS and CDR2 SASEGT come from the germline V gene.

This clonotype has only one observation. CDR3 protein: CASSPPGVGYYGYTF. The CDR3 DNA follows: TGTGCCAGCAGCCCACCGGGGGTCGGGTACTATGGCTACACCTTC. The V and J genes are TRBV7-9 and TRBJ1-2; a weak D match, TRBD1 (5 bases). Germline V gene sequence: CDR1 SEHNR, CDR2 FQNEAQ (reference sequence). The CDR3 is 15 residues long. Trimming cost V 5 bases and J 3 bases, with 16 bases left between them.